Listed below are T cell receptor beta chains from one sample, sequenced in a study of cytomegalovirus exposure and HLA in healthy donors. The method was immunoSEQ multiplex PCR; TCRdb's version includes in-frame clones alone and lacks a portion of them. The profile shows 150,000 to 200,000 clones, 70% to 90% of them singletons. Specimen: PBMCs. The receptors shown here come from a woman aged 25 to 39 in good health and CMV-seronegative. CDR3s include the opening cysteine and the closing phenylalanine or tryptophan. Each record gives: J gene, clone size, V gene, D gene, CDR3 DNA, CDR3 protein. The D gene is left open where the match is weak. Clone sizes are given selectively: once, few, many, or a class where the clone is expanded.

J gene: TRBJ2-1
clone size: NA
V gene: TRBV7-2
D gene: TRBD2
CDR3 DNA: TGTGCCAGCAGCTTAGGGGTGGGAGGGCCGATAAATGAGCAGTTCTTC
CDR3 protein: CASSLGVGGPINEQFF

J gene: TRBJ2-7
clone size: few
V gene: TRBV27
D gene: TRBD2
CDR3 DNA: TGTGCCAGCAGTCCGGGGACGGTAGCGGGCCTCTACGAGCAGTACTTC
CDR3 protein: CASSPGTVAGLYEQYF

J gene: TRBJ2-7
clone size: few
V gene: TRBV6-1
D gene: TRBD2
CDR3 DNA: TGTGCCAGCAGTGAAATGGGAGGGGAAGGTTACCAGCAGTACTTC
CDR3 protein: CASSEMGGEGYQQYF

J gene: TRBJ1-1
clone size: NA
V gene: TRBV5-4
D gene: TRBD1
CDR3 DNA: TGTGCCAGCAGCGTAGGGACAGGGGATTTGAGGAACACTGAAGCTTTCTTT
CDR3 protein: CASSVGTGDLRNTEAFF

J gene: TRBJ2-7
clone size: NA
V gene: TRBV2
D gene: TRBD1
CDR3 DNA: TGTGCCAGCAGTGAGGGACAGATCAGCTCCTACGAGCAGTACTTC
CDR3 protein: CASSEGQISSYEQYF

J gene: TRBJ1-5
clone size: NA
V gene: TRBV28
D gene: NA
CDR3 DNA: TGTGCCAGCAGTTTTGCCCCAGGGGTTAGCAATCAGCCCCAGCATTTT
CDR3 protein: CASSFAPGVSNQPQHF

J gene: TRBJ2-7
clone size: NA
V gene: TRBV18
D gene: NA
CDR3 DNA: TGTGCCAGCTCACCATCCACAGGAACCTACGAGCAGTACTTC
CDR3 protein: CASSPSTGTYEQYF

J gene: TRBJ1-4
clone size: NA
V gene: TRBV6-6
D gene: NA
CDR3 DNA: TGTGCCAGCAGCCGCTACACAGGAACTAATGAAAAACTGTTTTTT
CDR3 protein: CASSRYTGTNEKLFF

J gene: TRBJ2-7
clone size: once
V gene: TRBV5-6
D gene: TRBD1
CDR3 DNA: TGTGCCAGCAGCTTCGTCGCAGGGGGCATCTACGAGCAGTACTTC
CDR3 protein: CASSFVAGGIYEQYF

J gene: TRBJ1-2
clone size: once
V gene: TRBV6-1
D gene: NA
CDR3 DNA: TGTGCCAGCAGTGGACCCGGCCGGGGACTGCACTATGGCTACACCTTC
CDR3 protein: CASSGPGRGLHYGYTF

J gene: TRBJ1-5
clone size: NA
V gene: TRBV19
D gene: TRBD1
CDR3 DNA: TGTGCCAGTAGTAGACTTCGGACAGGGAATCCCGATCAACCCCAGCATTTT
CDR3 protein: CASSRLRTGNPDQPQHF

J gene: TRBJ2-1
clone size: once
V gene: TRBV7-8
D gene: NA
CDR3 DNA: TGTGCCAGCAGCTACAGCGGCAATGAGCAGTTCTTC
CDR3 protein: CASSYSGNEQFF

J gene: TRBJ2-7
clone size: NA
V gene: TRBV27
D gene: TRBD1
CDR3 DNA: TGTGCCAGCAGTAGCCACCGGGACAGGGGTGTGTACGAGCAGTACTTC
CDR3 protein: CASSSHRDRGVYEQYF

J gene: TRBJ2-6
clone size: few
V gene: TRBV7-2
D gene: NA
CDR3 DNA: TGTGCCAGCAGCTTAGGGGTGAACTCTGGGGCCAACGGCCTGACTTTC
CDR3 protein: CASSLGVNSGANGLTF

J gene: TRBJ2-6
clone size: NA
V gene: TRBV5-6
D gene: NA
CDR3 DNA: TGTGCCAGCAGCTTCCCGGCCGCCTGGTTTGGCGGGGCCAACGGCCTGACTTTC
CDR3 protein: CASSFPAAWFGGANGLTF

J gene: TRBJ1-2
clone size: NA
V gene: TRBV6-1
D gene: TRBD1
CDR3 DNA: TGTGCCAGCAGTGAAACCCCGACAGGGGCGAGCTATGGCTACACCTTC
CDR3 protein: CASSETPTGASYGYTF

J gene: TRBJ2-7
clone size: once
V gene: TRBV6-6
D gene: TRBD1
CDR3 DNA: TGTGCCAGCAGTAAACCGGGACAGGGGGCCTACGAGCAGTACTTC
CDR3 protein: CASSKPGQGAYEQYF

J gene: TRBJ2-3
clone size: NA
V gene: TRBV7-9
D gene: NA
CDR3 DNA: TGTGCCAGCAGCTTCCTAAGCACAGATACGCAGTATTTT
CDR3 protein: CASSFLSTDTQYF

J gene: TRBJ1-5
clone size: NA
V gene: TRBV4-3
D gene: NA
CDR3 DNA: TGCGCCAGCAGCCAAGATTATAGTCTACGGACTAATCAGCCCCAGCATTTT
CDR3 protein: CASSQDYSLRTNQPQHF

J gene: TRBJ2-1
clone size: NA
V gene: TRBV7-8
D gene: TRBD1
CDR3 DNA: TGTGCCAGCAGCCCCCGGGACAGGGCCTACAATGAGCAGTTCTTC
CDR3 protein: CASSPRDRAYNEQFF

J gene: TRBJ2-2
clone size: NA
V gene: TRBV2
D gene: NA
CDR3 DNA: TGTGCCAGCAGTGAGGTCGGGGACTACACCGGGGAGCTGTTTTTT
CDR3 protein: CASSEVGDYTGELFF

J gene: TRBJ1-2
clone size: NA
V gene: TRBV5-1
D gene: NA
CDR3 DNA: TGCGCCAGCAGCTTGGCCCCCACAGGGAGCGGCTACACCTTC
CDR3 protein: CASSLAPTGSGYTF

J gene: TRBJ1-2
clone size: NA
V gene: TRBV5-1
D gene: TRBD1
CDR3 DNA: TGCGCCAGCAGAGGACAGGGAGCTAACTATGGCTACACCTTC
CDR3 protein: CASRGQGANYGYTF

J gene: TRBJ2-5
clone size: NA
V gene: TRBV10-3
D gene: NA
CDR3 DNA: TGTGCCATCAGTGAGTCGGAAGGGAGAGAGACCCAGTACTTC
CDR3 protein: CAISESEGRETQYF

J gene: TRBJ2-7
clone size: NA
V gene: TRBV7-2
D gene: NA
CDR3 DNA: TGTGCCAGCAGCTTAGCGAGAAACTACGAGCAGTACTTC
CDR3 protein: CASSLARNYEQYF

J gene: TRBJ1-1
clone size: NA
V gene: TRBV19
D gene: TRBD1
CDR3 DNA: TGTGCCAGTAGTACAGACAGGGGAAGAAGAATGAACACTGAAGCTTTCTTT
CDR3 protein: CASSTDRGRRMNTEAFF

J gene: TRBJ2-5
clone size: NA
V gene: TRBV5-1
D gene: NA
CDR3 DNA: TGCGCCAGCAGCTTGGTTCAGGCGCAAGAGACCCAGTACTTC
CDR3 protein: CASSLVQAQETQYF

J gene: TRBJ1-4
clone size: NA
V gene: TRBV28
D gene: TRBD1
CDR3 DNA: TGTGCCAGCAGTTTCTTAGGACAGGGGGTAACTAATGAAAAACTGTTTTTT
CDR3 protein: CASSFLGQGVTNEKLFF

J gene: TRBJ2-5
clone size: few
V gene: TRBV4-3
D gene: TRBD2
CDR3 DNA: TGCGCCAGCAGCCAATGGTCCCTAGCGGGGAAGAAACAAGAGACCCAGTACTTC
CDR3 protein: CASSQWSLAGKKQETQYF

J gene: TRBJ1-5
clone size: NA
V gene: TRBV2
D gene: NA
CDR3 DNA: TGTGCCAGCACGGGGGGCGGGGGGAACAGGCAGCCCCAGCATTTT
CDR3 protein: CASTGGGGNRQPQHF

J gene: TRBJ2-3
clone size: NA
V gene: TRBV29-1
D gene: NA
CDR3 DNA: TGCAGCGTTGAGGGTCAGGGGTATCCCCGCACAGATACGCAGTATTTT
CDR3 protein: CSVEGQGYPRTDTQYF

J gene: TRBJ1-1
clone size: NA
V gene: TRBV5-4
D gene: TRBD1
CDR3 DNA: TGTGCCAGCAGCGAAAGGACAGGAATGAACACTGAAGCTTTCTTT
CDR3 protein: CASSERTGMNTEAFF

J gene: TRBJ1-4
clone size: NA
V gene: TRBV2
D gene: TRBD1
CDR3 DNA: TGTGCCAGCAGCCAGGGGGCGCGTGAAAAACTGTTTTTT
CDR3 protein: CASSQGAREKLFF

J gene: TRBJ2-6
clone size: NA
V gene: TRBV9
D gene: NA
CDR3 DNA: TGTGCCAGCAGCGTAGAAGGGACTGGGGCCAACGGCCTGACTTTC
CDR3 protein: CASSVEGTGANGLTF

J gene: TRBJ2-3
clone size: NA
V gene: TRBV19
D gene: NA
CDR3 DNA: TGTGCCAGTAGCAAAGGTGGGGGCGCAGATACGCAGTATTTT
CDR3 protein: CASSKGGGADTQYF

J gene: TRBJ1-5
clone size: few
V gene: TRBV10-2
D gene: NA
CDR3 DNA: TGCGCCAGCAGTGAGTCGGGCAGATATAGCAATCAGCCCCAGCATTTT
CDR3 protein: CASSESGRYSNQPQHF

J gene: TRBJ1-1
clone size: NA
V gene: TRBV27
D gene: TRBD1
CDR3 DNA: TGTGCCAGCAGTTCTCGGACAGGTAGGAACACTGAAGCTTTCTTT
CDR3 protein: CASSSRTGRNTEAFF

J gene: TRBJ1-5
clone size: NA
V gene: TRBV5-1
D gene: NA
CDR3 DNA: TGCGCCAGCAGCTTGGGATCGGTAAACGGCAATCAGCCCCAGCATTTT
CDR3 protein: CASSLGSVNGNQPQHF

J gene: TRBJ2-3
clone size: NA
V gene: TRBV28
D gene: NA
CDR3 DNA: TGTGCCAGCAGTTTATCCCGGGATCGGCTGTATTTT
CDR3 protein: CASSLSRDRLYF

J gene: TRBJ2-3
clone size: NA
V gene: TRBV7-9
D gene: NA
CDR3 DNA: TGTGCCAGCAGCCGAGACAGGCCTCAATATTCTGATACGCAGTATTTT
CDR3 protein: CASSRDRPQYSDTQYF

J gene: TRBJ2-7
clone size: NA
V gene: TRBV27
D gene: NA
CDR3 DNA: TGTGCCAGCCGACGACTAGTCGATGGTTCGGGGCAGTACTTC
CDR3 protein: CASRRLVDGSGQYF

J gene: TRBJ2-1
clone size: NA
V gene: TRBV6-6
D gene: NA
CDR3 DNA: TGTGCCAGCAGTTACTCGATTTCGGGAGCTGAGCAGTTCTTC
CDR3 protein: CASSYSISGAEQFF

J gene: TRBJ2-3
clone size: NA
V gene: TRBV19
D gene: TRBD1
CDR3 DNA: TGTGCCAGTACCGCGGGACAGGGGGGCGCAGATACGCAGTATTTT
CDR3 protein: CASTAGQGGADTQYF

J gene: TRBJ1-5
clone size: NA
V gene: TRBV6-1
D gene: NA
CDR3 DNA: TGTGCCAGCAGTGCGACCCCGGCAGGGTCAAATCAGCCCCAGCATTTT
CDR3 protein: CASSATPAGSNQPQHF

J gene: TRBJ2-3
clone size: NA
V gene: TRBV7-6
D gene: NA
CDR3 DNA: TGTGCCAGCAGCGACCGAATCGGGGGATTCGGAGATACGCAGTATTTT
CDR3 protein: CASSDRIGGFGDTQYF

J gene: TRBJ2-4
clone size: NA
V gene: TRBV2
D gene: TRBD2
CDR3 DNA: TGTGCCAGCTGCGAGCGGTTTTCGACTAGCGGGGGCAGATGCCTTCAGTACTTC
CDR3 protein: CASCERFSTSGGRCLQYF

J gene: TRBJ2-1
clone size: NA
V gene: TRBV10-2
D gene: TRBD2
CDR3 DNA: TGCGCCAGCAGCGAGTCCGGTGGGAGGGCCTACAATGAGCAGTTCTTC
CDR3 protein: CASSESGGRAYNEQFF

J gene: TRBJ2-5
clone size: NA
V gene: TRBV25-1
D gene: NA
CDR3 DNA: TGTGCCAGCAGTGAATATCGAAGTGTACATACCCAGTACTTC
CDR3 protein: CASSEYRSVHTQYF

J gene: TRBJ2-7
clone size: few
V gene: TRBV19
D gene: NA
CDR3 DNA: TGTGCCAGTAGTATAAGTGTGTCTCAGGGGGAGCAGTACTTC
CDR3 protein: CASSISVSQGEQYF

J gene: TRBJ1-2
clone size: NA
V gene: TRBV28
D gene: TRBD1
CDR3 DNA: TGTGCCAGCAGTTTAGGAAGGGGGCCGGAACGTGGCTACACCTTC
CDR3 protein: CASSLGRGPERGYTF